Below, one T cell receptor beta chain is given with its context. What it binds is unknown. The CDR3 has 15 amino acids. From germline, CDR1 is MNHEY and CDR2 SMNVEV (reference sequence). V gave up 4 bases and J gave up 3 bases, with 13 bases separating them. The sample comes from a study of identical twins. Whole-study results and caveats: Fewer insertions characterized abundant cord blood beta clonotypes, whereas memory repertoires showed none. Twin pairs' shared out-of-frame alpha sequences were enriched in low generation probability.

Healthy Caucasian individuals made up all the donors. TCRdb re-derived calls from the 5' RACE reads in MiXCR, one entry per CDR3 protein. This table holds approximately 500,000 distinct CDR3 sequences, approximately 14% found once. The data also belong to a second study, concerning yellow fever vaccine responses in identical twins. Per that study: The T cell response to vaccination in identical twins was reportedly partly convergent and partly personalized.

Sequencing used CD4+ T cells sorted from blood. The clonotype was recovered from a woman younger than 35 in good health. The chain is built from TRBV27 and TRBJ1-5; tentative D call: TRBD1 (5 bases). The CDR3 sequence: CASSYLPGPNQPQHF. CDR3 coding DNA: TGTGCCAGCAGTTACCTCCCGGGGCCCAATCAGCCCCAGCATTTT.